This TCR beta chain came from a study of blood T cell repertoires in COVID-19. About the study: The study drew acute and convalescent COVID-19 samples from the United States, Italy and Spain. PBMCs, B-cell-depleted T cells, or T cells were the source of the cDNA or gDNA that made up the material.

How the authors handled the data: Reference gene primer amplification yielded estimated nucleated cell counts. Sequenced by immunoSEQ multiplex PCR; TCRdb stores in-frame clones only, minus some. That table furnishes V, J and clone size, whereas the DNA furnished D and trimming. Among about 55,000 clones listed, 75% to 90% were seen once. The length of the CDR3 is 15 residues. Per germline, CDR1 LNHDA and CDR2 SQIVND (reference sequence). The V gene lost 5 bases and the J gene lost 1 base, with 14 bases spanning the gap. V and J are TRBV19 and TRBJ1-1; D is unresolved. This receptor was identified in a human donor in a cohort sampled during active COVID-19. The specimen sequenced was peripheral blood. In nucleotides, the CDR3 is TGTGCCAGTAGTCCCCACTCGATTGGGAACACTGAAGCTTTCTTT. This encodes CASSPHSIGNTEAFF.